This T cell receptor beta chain was captured by sequencing in a study of CD8 T cells in Susac syndrome. Sequencing targeted TCR beta in T cells from blood (CD8+ and CD4+). TEMRA cells were enriched by FACS, and CD4+ and CD8+ T cells were negatively isolated. V lost 2 bases to trimming and J lost 10 bases, with 15 bases between them. This CDR3 has 14 amino acids. Germline V gene lookup returns CDR1 SGHTA and CDR2 FQGNSA. Reverse transcription of about 0.45 to 1 ug RNA was performed with random hexamers. An immunoSEQ multiplex PCR amplified TCR beta CDR3 over 54 Vbeta and 13 Jbeta. TCRdb analysed the immunoSEQ multiplex PCR reads with MiXCR anew, one entry per CDR3 protein. The table shows 400,000 or so distinct CDR3 sequences, with 75% to 90% occurring only once.

Sequencing used CD8+ T cells from PBMCs. This chain uses TRBV7-2 with TRBJ2-1; possible D gene TRBD2, 5 bases. This clonotype was sampled from a human donor with multiple sclerosis. CDR3 coding DNA: TGTGCCAGCAGCTTATGGTTATCGCTAGCAGAGCAGTTCTTC. Protein: CASSLWLSLAEQFF.